The TCR beta chain under discussion was sequenced for a study of OX40 agonist ivuxolimab in advanced cancers. The method was immunoSEQ multiplex PCR; TCRdb's version includes in-frame clones alone and lacks a portion of them. Of 50,000 to 70,000 clones in the sample, 75% to 90% were seen once. In regard to this clone: Its antigen is not identified.

Study conclusions and caveats: Both CD4+ and CD8+ T cell populations in blood had undergone clonal expansion by week 6 at 0.1 to 3.0 mg/kg.

This TCR was sampled from an adult with an advanced solid tumor such as melanoma, head and neck, liver or kidney cancer. Sequenced here: CD4+ or CD8+ T cells sorted from blood, sampled in a trial of the OX40 agonist ivuxolimab.

CDR3 sequence reads: CASSEGGSDTQYF. Written as DNA, the CDR3 is TGTGCCAGCAGCGAGGGGGGCTCAGATACGCAGTATTTT. V gene TRBV9 combines with J gene TRBJ2-3; tentatively, D is TRBD1 or TRBD2 (6 bases each). V dropped 3 bases and J dropped 4 bases, with 9 bases sitting between them. The CDR3 has 13 residues. Germline CDR1 SGDLS, CDR2 YYNGEE.